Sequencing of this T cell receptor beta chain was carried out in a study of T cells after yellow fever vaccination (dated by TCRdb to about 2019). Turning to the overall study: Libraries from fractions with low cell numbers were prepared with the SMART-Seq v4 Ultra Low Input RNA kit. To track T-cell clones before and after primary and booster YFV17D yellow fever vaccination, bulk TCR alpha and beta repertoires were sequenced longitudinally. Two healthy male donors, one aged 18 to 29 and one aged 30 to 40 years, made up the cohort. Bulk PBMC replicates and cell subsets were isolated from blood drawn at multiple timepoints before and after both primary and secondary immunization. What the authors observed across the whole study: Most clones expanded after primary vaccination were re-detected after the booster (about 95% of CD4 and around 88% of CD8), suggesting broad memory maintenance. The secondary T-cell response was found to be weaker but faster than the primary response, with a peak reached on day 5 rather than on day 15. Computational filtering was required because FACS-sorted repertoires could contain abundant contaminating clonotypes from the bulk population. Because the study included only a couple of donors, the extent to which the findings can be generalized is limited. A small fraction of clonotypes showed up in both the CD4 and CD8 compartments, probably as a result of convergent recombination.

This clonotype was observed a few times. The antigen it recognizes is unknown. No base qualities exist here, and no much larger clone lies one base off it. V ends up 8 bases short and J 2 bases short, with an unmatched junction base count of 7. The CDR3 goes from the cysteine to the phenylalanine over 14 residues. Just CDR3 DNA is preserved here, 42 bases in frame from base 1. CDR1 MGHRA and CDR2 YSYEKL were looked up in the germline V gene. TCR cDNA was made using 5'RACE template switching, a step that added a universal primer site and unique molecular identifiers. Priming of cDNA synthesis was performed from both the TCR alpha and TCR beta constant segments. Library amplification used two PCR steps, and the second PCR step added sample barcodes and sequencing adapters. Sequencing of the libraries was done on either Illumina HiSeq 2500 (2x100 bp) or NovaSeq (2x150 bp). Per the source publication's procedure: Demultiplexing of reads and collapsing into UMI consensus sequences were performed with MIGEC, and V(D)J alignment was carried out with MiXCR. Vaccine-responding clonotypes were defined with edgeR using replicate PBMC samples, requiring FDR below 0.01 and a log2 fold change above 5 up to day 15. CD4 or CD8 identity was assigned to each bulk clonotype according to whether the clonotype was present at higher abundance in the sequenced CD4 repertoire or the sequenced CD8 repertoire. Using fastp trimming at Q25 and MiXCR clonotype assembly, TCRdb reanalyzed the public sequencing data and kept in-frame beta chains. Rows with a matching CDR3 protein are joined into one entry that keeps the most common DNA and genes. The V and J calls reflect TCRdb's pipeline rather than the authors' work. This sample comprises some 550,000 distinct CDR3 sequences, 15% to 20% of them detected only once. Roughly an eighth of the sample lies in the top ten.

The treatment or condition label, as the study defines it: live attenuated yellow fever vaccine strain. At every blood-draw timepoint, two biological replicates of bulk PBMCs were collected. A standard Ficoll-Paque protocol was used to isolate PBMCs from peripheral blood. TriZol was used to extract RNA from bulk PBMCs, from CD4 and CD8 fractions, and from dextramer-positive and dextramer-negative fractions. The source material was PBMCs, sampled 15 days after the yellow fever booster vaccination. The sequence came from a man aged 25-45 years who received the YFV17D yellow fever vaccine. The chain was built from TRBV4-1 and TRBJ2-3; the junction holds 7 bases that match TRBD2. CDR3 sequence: CASAPSGYTDTQYF. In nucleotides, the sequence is TGCGCCAGCGCTCCTAGCGGCTACACAGATACGCAGTATTTT.